The sequence of this TCR beta chain was determined in a study of OX40 agonist ivuxolimab in advanced cancers. Assay: immunoSEQ multiplex PCR; the TCRdb copy retains only in-frame clones and omits some. Here the sample spans some 70,000 clones, about 92% being singletons. Exclusion of a patient followed from autoimmune disease history or systemic immunosuppression. Germline assignment: CDR1 ENHRY and CDR2 SYGVKD. The CDR3 loop spans 14 amino acids. The germline V and J ends were trimmed by 4 bases and 0 bases, with 7 bases remaining between them. The sequence was obtained from an adult with an advanced solid tumor such as melanoma, head and neck, liver or kidney cancer. The source was CD4+ or CD8+ T cells sorted from blood, collected in a trial of the OX40 agonist ivuxolimab. The chain joins TRBV10-3 to TRBJ1-5; the D is unclear. The CDR3 region is CAISGEYSNQPQHF. Here the CDR3 DNA reads TGTGCCATCAGTGGCGAGTATAGCAATCAGCCCCAGCATTTT.